Listed below are T cell receptor beta chains from one sample, sequenced in a study of T cell changes during pregnancy in multiple sclerosis. Clones were read by immunoSEQ multiplex PCR, and TCRdb kept only the in-frame ones, dropping some. The top ten hold around 1.6% of the sample, which has 65,000 to 80,000 clones, approximately 90% seen once. The sequences come from peripheral blood, collected in the third trimester of pregnancy. These TCRs come from a female donor with multiple sclerosis, enrolled in a pregnancy study. Both conserved end residues are part of each CDR3. A D gene is named only where the DNA matches it firmly. Rows may omit the clone size; those that give it use once, few, many or a size class.

size	D	V	J	CDR3	DNA
once	TRBD1	TRBV2	TRBJ2-2	CASQHAPGQGPGDTGELFF	TGTGCCAGCCAGCATGCACCGGGACAGGGTCCGGGCGACACCGGGGAGCTGTTTTTT
.	TRBD2	TRBV2	TRBJ2-5	CASSEEAGGQETQYF	TGTGCCAGCAGTGAGGAGGCGGGGGGCCAAGAGACCCAGTACTTC
.	TRBD2	TRBV27	TRBJ2-3	CASSLSILPGGYTDTQYF	TGTGCCAGCAGTTTATCTATCTTACCGGGAGGGTACACAGATACGCAGTATTTT
.	TRBD1	TRBV7-2	TRBJ2-7	CASSLALAGTDSYEQYF	TGTGCCAGCAGCTTAGCGCTGGCTGGGACAGATTCATACGAGCAGTACTTC
.	.	TRBV6-1	TRBJ1-5	CASSEFQVTISPQHF	TGTGCCAGCAGTGAATTTCAGGTTACAATCAGCCCCCAGCATTTT
.	TRBD1	TRBV7-3	TRBJ2-2	CASRDRVSTGELFF	TGTGCCAGCAGGGACAGGGTGTCCACCGGGGAGCTGTTTTTT
.	.	TRBV9	TRBJ2-3	CASSGQSTDTQYF	TGTGCCAGCAGTGGACAGTCCACAGATACGCAGTATTTT
.	.	TRBV5-1	TRBJ1-2	CASSLERADTNYGYTF	TGCGCCAGCAGCTTGGAAAGGGCGGACACTAACTATGGCTACACCTTC
.	TRBD1	TRBV19	TRBJ1-2	CASSNPDRGTYGYTF	TGTGCCAGTAGTAACCCGGACAGGGGGACCTATGGCTACACCTTC
.	.	TRBV6-6	TRBJ2-6	CASRRDPGSGANVLTF	TGTGCCAGCAGACGAGACCCCGGGTCGGGGGCCAACGTCCTGACTTTC
.	TRBD2	TRBV2	TRBJ2-7	CASRLTSGVNYEQYF	TGTGCCAGCAGATTGACTAGCGGGGTAAACTACGAGCAGTACTTC
.	TRBD1	TRBV9	TRBJ1-3	CASSPITGESGNTIYF	TGTGCCAGCAGCCCCATTACAGGGGAGTCTGGAAACACCATATATTTT
.	TRBD1	TRBV6-6	TRBJ1-5	CASRRTGNIGQPQHF	TGTGCCAGCCGTCGGACAGGGAACATCGGTCAGCCCCAGCATTTT
.	.	TRBV4-1	TRBJ2-7	CASSRKETDSTYEQYF	TGCGCCAGCAGCCGCAAGGAAACGGACAGTACCTACGAGCAGTACTTC
.	.	TRBV6-1	TRBJ2-7	CASRDSVVHEQYF	TGTGCCAGCAGGGACAGTGTAGTACACGAGCAGTACTTC
.	.	TRBV4-3	TRBJ1-3	CASSQFRVSSGNTIYF	TGCGCCAGCAGCCAATTCAGGGTGAGCTCTGGAAACACCATATATTTT
.	TRBD2	TRBV6-1	TRBJ2-7	CASSERGEKISYEQYF	TGTGCCAGCAGTGAACGGGGGGAAAAAATATCCTACGAGCAGTACTTC
.	.	TRBV5-5	TRBJ1-1	CASEAGNTEAFF	TGTGCCAGCGAAGCGGGGAACACTGAAGCTTTCTTT
few	TRBD1	TRBV12-5	TRBJ1-2	CASGLETGLDGYTF	TGTGCTAGTGGTTTGGAGACAGGGCTGGATGGCTACACCTTC
.	TRBD1	TRBV5-1	TRBJ1-1	CASSLQGVDTEAFF	TGCGCCAGCAGCTTGCAGGGGGTGGACACTGAAGCTTTCTTT
.	.	TRBV12-5	TRBJ1-6	CASGGPQSSYNSPLHF	TGTGCTAGTGGTGGGCCACAGAGCTCCTATAATTCACCCCTCCACTTT
.	TRBD1	TRBV18	TRBJ1-3	CASSPQTPDRDSGNTIYF	TGTGCCAGCTCACCCCAAACCCCCGACAGGGACTCTGGAAACACCATATATTTT
.	.	TRBV4-3	TRBJ1-5	CASSQDQGQPQHF	TGCGCCAGCAGCCAAGACCAGGGGCAGCCCCAGCATTTT
.	TRBD2	TRBV19	TRBJ2-5	CASSPSIGLAGVRETQYF	TGTGCCAGTAGTCCGAGTATAGGACTAGCGGGAGTTAGAGAGACCCAGTACTTC
.	.	TRBV19	TRBJ1-5	CASSLQDQPQHF	TGTGCCAGTAGCTTACAGGATCAGCCCCAGCATTTT
.	TRBD1	TRBV2	TRBJ1-4	CASREQGARREKLFF	TGTGCCAGCAGAGAGCAGGGGGCGCGTCGTGAAAAACTGTTTTTT
once	TRBD2	TRBV5-1	TRBJ2-3	CASSRSSGADTQYF	TGCGCCAGCAGCCGTAGTAGCGGGGCAGATACGCAGTATTTT
.	TRBD1	TRBV7-9	TRBJ1-4	CASSSQGGLVEKLFF	TGTGCCAGCAGCTCTCAGGGGGGATTGGTCGAAAAACTGTTTTTT
.	TRBD1	TRBV6-6	TRBJ2-3	CASSYKRGRQDTQYF	TGTGCCAGCAGTTACAAGAGGGGGCGGCAAGATACGCAGTATTTT
.	TRBD1	TRBV5-1	TRBJ2-2	CASSLGQDTGELFF	TGCGCCAGCAGCTTAGGACAGGACACCGGGGAGCTGTTTTTT
few	.	TRBV21-1	TRBJ1-5	CASSKLESGGRPQHF	TGTGCCAGCAGCAAGCTTGAGAGCGGGGGAAGGCCCCAGCATTTT
once	TRBD1	TRBV30	TRBJ1-1	CAWSVTGLAEAFF	TGTGCCTGGAGCGTGACAGGGTTGGCTGAAGCTTTCTTT
.	TRBD1	TRBV7-2	TRBJ1-2	CASSLARDSAYGYTF	TGTGCCAGCAGCTTAGCCCGGGACAGCGCCTATGGCTACACCTTC
.	TRBD1	TRBV9	TRBJ2-7	CASSVGDRVHEQYF	TGTGCCAGCAGCGTAGGAGACAGGGTCCACGAGCAGTACTTC
once	TRBD2	TRBV4-1	TRBJ2-5	CASSQARETSGSRGTQYF	TGCGCCAGCAGCCAAGCTAGGGAAACTAGCGGGAGCAGGGGGACCCAGTACTTC
.	TRBD1	TRBV7-8	TRBJ2-7	CASSLEQGIPYEQYF	TGTGCCAGCAGCTTAGAACAGGGGATACCCTACGAGCAGTACTTC
.	.	TRBV5-4	TRBJ1-1	CASSLAGMLGANTEAFF	TGTGCCAGCAGCTTGGCGGGCATGTTGGGGGCGAACACTGAAGCTTTCTTT
.	TRBD2	TRBV25-1	TRBJ2-5	CASSGGFGERGQETQYF	TGTGCCAGCAGTGGTGGGTTCGGGGAGCGGGGGCAAGAGACCCAGTACTTC
.	TRBD2	TRBV5-1	TRBJ2-1	CASSLRLADYNEQFF	TGCGCCAGCAGCTTGAGGCTAGCGGACTACAATGAGCAGTTCTTC
.	TRBD1	TRBV18	TRBJ1-2	CASSANGDSYGYTF	TGTGCCAGCTCAGCTAACGGGGACAGCTATGGCTACACCTTC
.	TRBD2	TRBV7-2	TRBJ2-3	CASSLSPGLADVSDTQYF	TGTGCCAGCAGCTTAAGTCCGGGACTAGCGGATGTATCCGATACGCAGTATTTT